The 31 T cell receptor beta chains presented below share a single source sample, sequenced in a study of Graves' ophthalmopathy and Graves' hyperthyroidism. The study amplified TCR beta CDR3 regions using RNA transcripts. RT-PCR was first run with HTBI primers, then multiplex PCR in a second round. One entry per CDR3 protein, called by TCRdb with MiXCR from the multiplex PCR reads. The sample has roughly 500,000 distinct CDR3 sequences, 14% seen once. The specimen sequenced was blood. The source of these receptors is a woman in her thirties with Graves' ophthalmopathy.

This clonotype was detected ten times or more. V gene TRBV10-2 combines with J gene TRBJ2-7; no definite D call. CDR3 length: 14 amino acids. CDR1 WSHSY and CDR2 SAAADI come from the germline V gene. V lost 3 bases and J lost 2, with 11 bases in between. The CDR3 DNA follows: TGCGCCAGCAGTGATCCGGCTCCTCCCTACGAGCAGTACTTC. Translated: CASSDPAPPYEQYF.

This clonotype came up many times. The V and J genes are TRBV6-5 and TRBJ2-6; D is uncertain. Germline V gives CDR1 MNHEY, CDR2 SVGAGI. The CDR3 totals 16 residues. V lost 0 bases and J 0 bases, leaving 6 bases between the germline ends. For the CDR3, the DNA is TGTGCCAGCAGTTACTCGACTCCCTCTGGGGCCAACGTCCTGACTTTC. This sequence encodes CASSYSTPSGANVLTF.

This clonotype was seen repeatedly, ten times or more. The V call is TRBV6-2 or TRBV6-3, the J call TRBJ1-1; 8 bases agree with TRBD1. The CDR3 is 13 residues long. Germline CDR1 reads MNHEY; CDR2 reads SVGEGT. The V segment lost 7 bases and the J segment 4 bases; nucleotides outside the gene matches: 5. The CDR3 spells CASTSQGVTEAFF. The CDR3 region has the DNA TGTGCCAGCACCTCACAGGGGGTCACTGAAGCTTTCTTT.

The gene calls are TRBV3-1 and TRBJ2-7, with no clear D. CDR1 LGHDT and CDR2 YNNKEL come from the germline V gene (reference sequence). CDR3 length: 13 amino acids. V lost 0 bases to trimming and J lost 6 bases, with 9 bases between them. The CDR3, as DNA: TGTGCCAGCAGCCAAGATTTTGCCCGCGAGCAGTACTTC. Protein: CASSQDFAREQYF.

This clonotype was recorded many times. The rearrangement uses TRBV7-2 and TRBJ1-6, with D possibly TRBD1 on 5 matching bases. Per germline, CDR1 SGHTA and CDR2 FQGNSA. The CDR3 loop spans 14 amino acids. V was cut by 4 bases and J by 9 bases, with 13 bases left in between. CDR3 residues: CASSSKGSGSPLHF. The CDR3 DNA follows: TGTGCCAGCAGCTCGAAGGGGTCTGGTTCACCCCTCCACTTT.

Ten or more counts support this clonotype. This chain uses TRBV5-1 with TRBJ2-2; D remains unclear. Per germline, CDR1 SGHRS and CDR2 YFSETQ. The V gene lost 0 bases and the J gene lost 2 bases, with 8 bases spanning the gap. The CDR3 contains 15 residues. The CDR3 is CASSLVLGNTGELFF. CDR3 sequence (DNA): TGCGCCAGCAGCTTGGTTTTGGGTAACACCGGGGAGCTGTTTTTT.

In its sample, this clonotype was seen many times. The chain is built from TRBV28 and TRBJ1-2, with unresolved D. The length of the CDR3 is 14 residues. Trimming stripped 1 base from V and 3 bases from J, with 9 bases between. CDR1 is MDHEN and CDR2 is SYDVKM in the germline V gene. In DNA, the CDR3 is TGTGCCAGCAGTTTATACCGGACCGACTATGGCTACACCTTC. It encodes CASSLYRTDYGYTF.

J is TRBJ2-3 and V is TRBV6-4; D perhaps matches TRBD2 (5 bases). The CDR3 covers 16 residues. Trimming removed 0 bases from V and 0 bases from J, with 10 bases in between. Germline CDR1 and CDR2: MRHNA and SNTAGT. The CDR3 nucleotides read TGTGCCAGCAGTGACTCAGCGGCACATAGCACAGATACGCAGTATTTT. Translating it yields CASSDSAAHSTDTQYF.

A remark on this clonotype: The CDR3 does not close with the conserved phenylalanine or tryptophan, likely indicating a read error. No DNA is shown, since the ends of the CDR3 on it are uncertain; the CDR3 is the one TCRdb lists. The chain employs TRBV6-1 and TRBJ1-2. The CDR3 is 14 amino acids long, termini counted. Germline-derived CDR1 and CDR2 are MNHNS and SASEGT. This CDR3 is CASREEGNLYGSTV.

This clonotype came up many times. The genes are TRBV12-3 or TRBV12-4 and TRBJ2-7, with D perhaps matching TRBD1 (6 bases). The ends were cut back, 3 bases at V and 1 base at J, with 16 bases in the middle. The CDR3 has 16 residues. CDR3 nucleotide sequence: TGTGCCAGCAGTTTGGACAGCTCAGGGTCGTCCTACGAGCAGTACTTC. This codes for CASSLDSSGSSYEQYF.

There are many counts of this clonotype. This chain links TRBV10-3 with TRBJ2-7; the D is unclear. Germline CDR1 is ENHRY and CDR2 is SYGVKD. The CDR3 contains 13 residues. Trimming shortened V by 0 bases and J by 6 bases, and 9 bases separated the two germline ends. Here the CDR3 reads CAISESGLIEQYF. Written as DNA, the CDR3 is TGTGCCATCAGTGAGTCGGGCCTAATCGAGCAGTACTTC.

This clonotype was seen ten or more times. The chain links TRBV19 to TRBJ1-1, with D tentatively TRBD1 (5 bases). CDR3 length: 14 residues. The V and J ends lost 7 bases and 1 base respectively, with 13 bases between them. The V gene's germline CDR1 is LNHDA and CDR2 SQIVND (reference sequence). The CDR3 region has the DNA TGTGCCAGTACCCCATCGCAGGGGAACACTGAAGCTTTCTTT. It yields the protein CASTPSQGNTEAFF.

This clonotype was observed many times. The chain has TRBV29-1 and TRBJ1-2; D gene unclear. The CDR3 spans 14 residues. Deletions cut 2 bases from V and 2 bases from J, with 12 bases between. Germline loops: CDR1 SQVTM, CDR2 ANQGSEA. The CDR3 DNA reads as TGCAGCGTTGAAAGGAGGTCCTCCAACTATGGCTACACCTTC. This encodes CSVERRSSNYGYTF. The entire variable domain, with the rest obtained from reference TRBV29-1 and TRBJ1-2, is as follows: SAVISQKPSRDICQRGTSLTIQCQVDSQVTMMFWYRQQPGQSLTLIATANQGSEATYESGFVIDKFPISRPNLTFSTLTVSNMSPEDSSIYLCSVERRSSNYGYTFGSGTRLTVV.

A note on this clonotype: This may arise from a read error, as a much more abundant clone is one base away. The V call is TRBV6-5, the J call TRBJ1-1; 9 bases fit TRBD1. The CDR3 sequence is 17 residues long. V shed 2 bases and J 5 bases; nucleotides not matched to a gene: 12. Germline CDR1 MNHEY, CDR2 SVGAGI. The CDR3 bases are TGTGCCAGCAGTTACGTCCTCGGGACAGGGCGGGATACTGAAGCTTTCTTT. Encoded protein: CASSYVLGTGRDTEAFF.

This clonotype has ten or more counts. The chain combines TRBV20-1 with TRBJ1-5, with D hard to call. Germline CDR1 and CDR2: DFQATT and SNEGSKA (reference sequence). This CDR3 has 13 residues. The V gene lost 3 bases and the J gene lost 3 bases, with 9 bases spanning the gap. The DNA of the CDR3 is TGCAGTGCTAGTGAACAGATCAATCAGCCCCAGCATTTT. Residues: CSASEQINQPQHF.

This clonotype was counted ten times or more. The V call is TRBV27, the J call TRBJ2-7, with TRBD1 as a possible D gene (6 bases). The germline V and J ends were trimmed by 4 bases and 4 bases, with 14 bases remaining between them. The germline V gene encodes CDR1 MNHEY and CDR2 SMNVEV (reference sequence). The CDR3 runs 14 residues. In DNA form, the CDR3 reads TGTGCCAGCAGTTCGAACGGGACACCATACGAGCAGTACTTC. This encodes CASSSNGTPYEQYF.

This clonotype was counted a few times. The chain has TRBV12-3 or TRBV12-4 and TRBJ1-5, with D hard to call. The CDR3 runs 12 residues. Trimming stripped 10 bases from V and 2 bases from J, with 9 bases between. This CDR3 is CATALGNQPQHF. The CDR3 bases are TGTGCCACCGCCCTGGGCAATCAGCCCCAGCATTTT.

This clonotype was counted at least ten times. The rearrangement uses TRBV6-5 and TRBJ1-5; maybe TRBD1 (5 bases). Deletions cut 2 bases from V and 0 bases from J, with 11 bases between. Looked up from germline, CDR1 is MNHEY and CDR2 is SVGAGI. The CDR3 loop spans 16 amino acids. The CDR3 protein is CASSYQTVYSNQPQHF. The CDR3 DNA follows: TGTGCCAGCAGTTACCAGACAGTTTATAGCAATCAGCCCCAGCATTTT.

This clonotype showed up many times. This CDR3 reads CSARAAQGVSTEAFF. CDR3 sequence (DNA): TGCAGTGCTAGAGCTGCTCAGGGGGTGAGCACTGAAGCTTTCTTT. The rearrangement joins TRBV20-1 to TRBJ1-1; TRBD1 matches 7 bases. The germline V gene has CDR1 DFQATT and CDR2 SNEGSKA (reference sequence). V shed 1 base, J shed 4 bases, and the junction held 9 bases outside the gene matches. This CDR3 region has 15 residues.

The genes are TRBV7-3 and TRBJ1-2; TRBD1 might be the D (6 bases). This CDR3 is 15 amino acids long. In germline, CDR1 is SGHTA, CDR2 FQGTGA. V was cut by 0 bases and J by 2 bases, with 10 bases left in between. CDR3 loop: CASSLTGQKNYGYTF. As DNA, the CDR3 is TGTGCCAGCAGCTTAACAGGACAGAAAAACTATGGCTACACCTTC.

The chain has TRBV4-1 and TRBJ2-1; tentative D call: TRBD2 (6 bases). Trimming shortened V by 3 bases and J by 10 bases, and 10 bases separated the two germline ends. Germline CDR1 reads MGHRA; CDR2 reads YSYEKL. The CDR3 sequence is 12 residues long. CDR3 DNA: TGCGCCAGCAGCCACACAGGAGGGGAGCAGTTCTTC. Its protein product is CASSHTGGEQFF.

This clonotype was counted at least ten times. The chain employs TRBV12-3 or TRBV12-4 and TRBJ1-1; D remains unclear. The CDR3 contains 14 residues. V was shortened by 2 bases and J by 1 base, with 8 bases between the two germline ends. The CDR3 is CASSLMYPNTEAFF. CDR3 nucleotide sequence: TGTGCCAGCAGTTTAATGTACCCGAACACTGAAGCTTTCTTT.

The sample holds one count of this clonotype. A read error may account for a junction end that differs from germline. This chain joins TRBV6-2 or TRBV6-3 and TRBJ1-2; D remains unclear. The germline V gene encodes CDR1 MNHEY and CDR2 SVGEGT. This CDR3 spans 13 amino acids. The CDR3 is CASSYNGAYGYTF. CDR3 sequence (DNA): TGTGCCAGCAGTTACAACGGAGCCTATGGTTACACCTTC.

This clonotype was recorded a few times. The chain employs TRBV4-2 and TRBJ1-3; unclear D gene. V was shortened by 0 bases and J by 0 bases, with 12 bases between the two germline ends. The germline gives CDR1 LGHNA, CDR2 YNFKEQ. The CDR3 consists of 17 residues. As DNA, the CDR3 is TGTGCCAGCAGCCAAGATCCAAGCCGGATCTCTGGAAACACCATATATTTT. This codes for CASSQDPSRISGNTIYF.

In this sample, this clonotype turned up many times. The chain has TRBV28 and TRBJ2-7; possible D gene TRBD1, 6 bases. Germline V lookup: CDR1 MDHEN, CDR2 SYDVKM. The CDR3 runs to 14 residues. V was trimmed by 6 bases and J by 4 bases, leaving 16 bases between them. CDR3 bases: TGTGCCAGCAGACCGGGACACTTTTGGTACGAGCAGTACTTC. As protein: CASRPGHFWYEQYF.

This clonotype was seen ten or more times. The chain carries TRBV28 and TRBJ1-1; a possible D gene is TRBD1 (5 bases). Germline V CDR1 and CDR2: MDHEN, SYDVKM. The CDR3 runs 15 residues. V was pared by 1 base and J by 4 bases, with 13 bases between. The CDR3 region has the DNA TGTGCCAGCAGTTTATTGGGGGGAAGGAGCACTGAAGCTTTCTTT. It translates to CASSLLGGRSTEAFF.

This clonotype was seen at least ten times. The chain combines TRBV6-5 with TRBJ2-7; a weak D match, TRBD1 (6 bases). Germline V gene lookup returns CDR1 MNHEY and CDR2 SVGAGI. V lost 0 bases, J lost 4 bases, and 22 bases lay in between. This CDR3 has 18 residues. The CDR3 bases are TGTGCCAGCAGTTACTCTTCGTTTGGACAGTTATCCGAGTACGAGCAGTACTTC. It encodes CASSYSSFGQLSEYEQYF.

The table lists this clonotype with a few counts. The V gene is TRBV9, the J gene TRBJ2-7, with a tentative D call TRBD2 (6 bases). The germline CDR1 and CDR2 sequences are SGDLS and YYNGEE. This CDR3 contains 16 residues. Trimming left V 1 base short and J 2 bases short, with 16 bases between. The CDR3 DNA is TGTGCCAGCAGCGTACATATGGGGGAGCGGGCCTACGAGCAGTACTTC. Its protein is CASSVHMGERAYEQYF. The complete variable domain, with remaining parts taken from reference TRBV9 and TRBJ2-7, reads DSGVTQTPKHLITATGQRVTLRCSPRSGDLSVYWYQQSLDQGLQFLIQYYNGEERAKGNILERFSAQQFPDLHSELNLSSLELGDSALYFCASSVHMGERAYEQYFGPGTRLTVT.

This clonotype has a count of ten or more. The chain carries TRBV7-3 and TRBJ2-5; no firm D call. The V end lost 5 bases, the J end lost 0 bases, and 7 bases lay between the germline ends. The CDR3 is 13 amino acids. CDR1 and CDR2 (germline): SGHTA, FQGTGA. The CDR3 sequence is CASSPLYQETQYF. The CDR3 DNA follows: TGTGCCAGCAGCCCCCTGTACCAAGAGACCCAGTACTTC.

This clonotype was seen repeatedly, ten times or more. The chain employs TRBV5-1 and TRBJ2-5, with D uncertain. The CDR3 consists of 14 residues. From germline, CDR1 is SGHRS and CDR2 YFSETQ. V dropped 1 base and J dropped 3 bases, with 10 bases sitting between them. CDR3 in amino acids: CASSLIDGEETQYF. The CDR3 region has the DNA TGCGCCAGCAGCTTGATTGACGGTGAAGAGACCCAGTACTTC.

This clonotype was seen at least ten times. The V gene is TRBV12-5, the J gene TRBJ1-2; D unclear. V lost 4 bases and J 7 bases, leaving 7 bases between the germline ends. CDR1 and CDR2 (germline): LGHNT, FRNRAP. The CDR3 runs 11 residues. The CDR3 protein is CASGSSPGYTF. In nucleotides, the CDR3 is TGTGCTAGTGGTTCGTCCCCTGGCTACACCTTC.